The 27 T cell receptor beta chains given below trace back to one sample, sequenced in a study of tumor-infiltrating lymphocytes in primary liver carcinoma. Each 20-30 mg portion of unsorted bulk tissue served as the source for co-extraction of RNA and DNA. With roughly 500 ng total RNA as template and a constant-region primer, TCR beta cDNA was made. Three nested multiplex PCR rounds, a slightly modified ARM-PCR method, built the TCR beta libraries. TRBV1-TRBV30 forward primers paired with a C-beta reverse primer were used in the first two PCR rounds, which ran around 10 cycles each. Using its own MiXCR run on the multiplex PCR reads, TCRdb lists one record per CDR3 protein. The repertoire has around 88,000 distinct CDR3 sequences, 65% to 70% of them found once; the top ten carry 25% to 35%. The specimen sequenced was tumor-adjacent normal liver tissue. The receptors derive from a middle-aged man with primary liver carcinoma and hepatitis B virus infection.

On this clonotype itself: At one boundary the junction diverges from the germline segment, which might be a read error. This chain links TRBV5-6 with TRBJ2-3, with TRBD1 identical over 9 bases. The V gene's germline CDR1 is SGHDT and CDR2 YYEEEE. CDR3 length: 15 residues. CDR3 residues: CASSFDRGGSSTHYF. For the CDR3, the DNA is TGCGCCAGCAGCTTCGACAGGGGGGGGTCTAGTACGCATTATTTT.

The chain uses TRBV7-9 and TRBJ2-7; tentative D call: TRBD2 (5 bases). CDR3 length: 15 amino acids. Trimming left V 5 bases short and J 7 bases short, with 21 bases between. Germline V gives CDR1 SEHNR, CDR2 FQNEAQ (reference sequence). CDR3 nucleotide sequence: TGTGCCAGCAGCCCAAGACATAGTGCTACGGGGGAGCAGTACTTC. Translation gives CASSPRHSATGEQYF.

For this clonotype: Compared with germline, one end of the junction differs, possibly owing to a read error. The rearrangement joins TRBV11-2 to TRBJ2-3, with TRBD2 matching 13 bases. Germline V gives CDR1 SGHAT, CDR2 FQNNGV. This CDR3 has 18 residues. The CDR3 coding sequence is TGTGCCAGCAGCTTACCTACTAGCGGGAGGGCGGGACGAGATACGCAATATTTT. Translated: CASSLPTSGRAGRDTQYF.

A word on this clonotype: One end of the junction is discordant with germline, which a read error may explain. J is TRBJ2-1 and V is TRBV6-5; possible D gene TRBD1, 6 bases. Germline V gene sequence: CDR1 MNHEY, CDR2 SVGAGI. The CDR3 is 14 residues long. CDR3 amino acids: CASWIYRANNGQFF. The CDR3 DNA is TGTGCCAGCTGGATATACAGGGCCAACAATGGGCAGTTCTTC.

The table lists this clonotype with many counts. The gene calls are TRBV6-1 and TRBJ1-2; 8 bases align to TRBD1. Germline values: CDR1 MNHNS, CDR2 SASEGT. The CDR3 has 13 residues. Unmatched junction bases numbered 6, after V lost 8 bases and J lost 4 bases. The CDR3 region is CASETGEIYGYTF. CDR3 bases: TGTGCCAGCGAGACAGGGGAGATCTATGGCTACACCTTC.

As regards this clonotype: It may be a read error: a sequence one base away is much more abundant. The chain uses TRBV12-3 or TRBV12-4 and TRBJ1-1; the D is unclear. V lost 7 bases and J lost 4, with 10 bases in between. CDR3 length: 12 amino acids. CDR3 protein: CASTLSCTEAFF. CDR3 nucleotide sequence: TGTGCCAGCACCTTATCATGCACTGAAGCTTTCTTT.

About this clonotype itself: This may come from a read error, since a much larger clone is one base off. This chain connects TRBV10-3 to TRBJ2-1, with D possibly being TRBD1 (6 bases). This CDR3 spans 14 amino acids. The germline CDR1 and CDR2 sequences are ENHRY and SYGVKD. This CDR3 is CVISESDSYNEQFF. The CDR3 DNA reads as TGTGTCATCAGTGAGTCGGACAGCTACAATGAGCAGTTCTTC.

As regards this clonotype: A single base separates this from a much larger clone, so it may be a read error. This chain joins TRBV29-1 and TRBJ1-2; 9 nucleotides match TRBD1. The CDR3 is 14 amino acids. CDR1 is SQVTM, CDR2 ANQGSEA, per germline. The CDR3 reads CSVRQGGPFYGHTF. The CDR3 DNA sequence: TGCAGCGTGCGACAGGGGGGCCCCTTCTATGGCCACACCTTC.

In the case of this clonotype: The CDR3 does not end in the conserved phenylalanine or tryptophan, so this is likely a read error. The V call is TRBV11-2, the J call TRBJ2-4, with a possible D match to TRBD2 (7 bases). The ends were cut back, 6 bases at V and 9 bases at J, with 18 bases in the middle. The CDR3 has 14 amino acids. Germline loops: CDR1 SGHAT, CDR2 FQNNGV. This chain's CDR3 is CASSLGGGNGIQYL. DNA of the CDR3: TGTGCCAGCAGTTTGGGAGGGGGGAACGGCATTCAGTACCTC.

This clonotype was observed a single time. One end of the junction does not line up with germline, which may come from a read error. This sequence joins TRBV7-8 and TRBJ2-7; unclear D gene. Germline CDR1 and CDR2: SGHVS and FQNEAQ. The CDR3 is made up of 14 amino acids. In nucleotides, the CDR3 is TGTGCCAGCAGCTTAGAGGTAAGCTCCTACGAGCAATATTTC. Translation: CASSLEVSSYEQYF.

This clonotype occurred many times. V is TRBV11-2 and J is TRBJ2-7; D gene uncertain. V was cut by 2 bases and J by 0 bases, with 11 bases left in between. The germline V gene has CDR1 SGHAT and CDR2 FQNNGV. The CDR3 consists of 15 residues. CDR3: CASSLSTPGSYEQYF. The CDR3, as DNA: TGTGCCAGCAGCTTAAGTACTCCTGGCTCCTACGAGCAGTACTTC. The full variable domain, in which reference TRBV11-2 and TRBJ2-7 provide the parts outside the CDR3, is EAGVAQSPRYKIIEKRQSVAFWCNPISGHATLYWYQQILGQGPKLLIQFQNNGVVDDSQLPKDRFSAERLKGVDSTLKIQPAKLEDSAVYLCASSLSTPGSYEQYFGPGTRLTVT.

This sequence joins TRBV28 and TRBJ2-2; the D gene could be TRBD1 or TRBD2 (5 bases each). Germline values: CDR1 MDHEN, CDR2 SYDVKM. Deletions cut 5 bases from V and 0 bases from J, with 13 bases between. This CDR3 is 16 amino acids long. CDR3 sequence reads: CASSRGTDTNTGELFF. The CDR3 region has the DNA TGTGCCAGCAGTCGTGGGACCGACACGAACACCGGGGAGCTGTTTTTT.

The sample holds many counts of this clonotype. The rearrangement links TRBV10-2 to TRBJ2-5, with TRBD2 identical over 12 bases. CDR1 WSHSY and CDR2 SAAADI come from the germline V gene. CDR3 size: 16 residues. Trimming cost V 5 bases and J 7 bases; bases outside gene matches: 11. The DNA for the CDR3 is TGCGCCAGCAGTAACGGGACTAGCGGGTTTGGGGGGACCCAGTACTTC. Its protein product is CASSNGTSGFGGTQYF.

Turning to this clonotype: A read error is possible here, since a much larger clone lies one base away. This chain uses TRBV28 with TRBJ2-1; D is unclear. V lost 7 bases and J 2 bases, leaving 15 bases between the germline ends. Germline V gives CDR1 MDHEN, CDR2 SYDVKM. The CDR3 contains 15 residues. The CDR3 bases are TGTGCCAGCATAGGGCGGAATACCCCCTACAATGAGCAGTTCTTC. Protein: CASIGRNTPYNEQFF.

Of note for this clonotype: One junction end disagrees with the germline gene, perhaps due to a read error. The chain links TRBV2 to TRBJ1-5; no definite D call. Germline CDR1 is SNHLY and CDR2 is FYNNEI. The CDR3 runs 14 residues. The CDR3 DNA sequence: TGTCCCAGCACCGGCAAATATAGCAATCAGCCCCAGCATTTT. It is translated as CPSTGKYSNQPQHF.

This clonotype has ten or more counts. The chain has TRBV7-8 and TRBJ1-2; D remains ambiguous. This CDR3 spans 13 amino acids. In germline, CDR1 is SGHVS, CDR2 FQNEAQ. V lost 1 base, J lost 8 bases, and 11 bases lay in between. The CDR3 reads CASSLVDGSGYTF. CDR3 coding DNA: TGTGCCAGCAGCTTAGTCGATGGGTCCGGCTACACCTTC.

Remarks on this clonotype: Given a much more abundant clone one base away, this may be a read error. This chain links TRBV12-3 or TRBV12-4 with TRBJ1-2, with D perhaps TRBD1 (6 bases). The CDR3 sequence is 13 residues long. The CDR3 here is CAISLVDRSGYTF. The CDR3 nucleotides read TGTGCCATCAGTTTAGTCGACAGGTCTGGCTACACCTTC.

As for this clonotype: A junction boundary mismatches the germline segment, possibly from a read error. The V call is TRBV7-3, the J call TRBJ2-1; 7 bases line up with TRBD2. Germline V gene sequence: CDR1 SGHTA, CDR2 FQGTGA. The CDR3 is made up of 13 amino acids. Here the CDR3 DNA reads TGTGTCAGCAGCTTAACTAGCGATAATGAGCAGTTCTTC. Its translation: CVSSLTSDNEQFF.

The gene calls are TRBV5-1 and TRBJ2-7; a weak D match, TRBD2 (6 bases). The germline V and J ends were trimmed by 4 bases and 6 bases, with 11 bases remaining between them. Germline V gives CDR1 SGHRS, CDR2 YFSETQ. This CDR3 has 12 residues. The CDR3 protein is CASSMGGREQYF. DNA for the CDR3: TGCGCCAGCAGCATGGGGGGTCGCGAGCAGTACTTC.

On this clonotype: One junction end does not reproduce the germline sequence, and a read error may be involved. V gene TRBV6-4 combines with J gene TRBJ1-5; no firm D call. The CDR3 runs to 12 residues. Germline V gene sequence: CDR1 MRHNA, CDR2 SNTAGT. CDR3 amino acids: CRSRESNRPQHF. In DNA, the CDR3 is TGCCGCTCCCGGGAAAGCAATCGGCCCCAGCATTTT.

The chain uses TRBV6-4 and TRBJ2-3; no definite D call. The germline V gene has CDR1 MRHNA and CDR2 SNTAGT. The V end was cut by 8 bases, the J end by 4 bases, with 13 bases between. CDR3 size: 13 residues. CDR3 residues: CASGLNEPDTQYF. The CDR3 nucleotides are TGTGCCAGCGGTCTTAACGAACCAGATACGCAGTATTTT.

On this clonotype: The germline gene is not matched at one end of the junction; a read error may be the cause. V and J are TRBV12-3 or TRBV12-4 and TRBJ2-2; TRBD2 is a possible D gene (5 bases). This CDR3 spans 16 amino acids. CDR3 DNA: TGTGTCAGCACCTCGAGTGGGCAGGAGCTGACCGGGGAGCTGTCCTTT. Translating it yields CVSTSSGQELTGELSF.

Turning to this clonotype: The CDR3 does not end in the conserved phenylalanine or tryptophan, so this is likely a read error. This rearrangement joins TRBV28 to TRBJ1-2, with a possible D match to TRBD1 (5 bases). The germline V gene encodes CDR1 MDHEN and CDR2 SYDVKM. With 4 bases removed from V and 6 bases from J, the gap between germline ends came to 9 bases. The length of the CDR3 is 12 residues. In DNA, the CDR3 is TGTGCCAGCAGTTGGGGGGGGGATGGCTACACCTTA. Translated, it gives CASSWGGDGYTL.

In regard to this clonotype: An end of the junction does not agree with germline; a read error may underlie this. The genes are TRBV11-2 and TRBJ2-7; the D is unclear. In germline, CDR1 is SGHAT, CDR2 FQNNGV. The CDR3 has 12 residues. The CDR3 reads CAGSLGSYEQYF. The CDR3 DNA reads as TGTGCCGGCAGCTTGGGGTCATACGAGCAGTACTTC.

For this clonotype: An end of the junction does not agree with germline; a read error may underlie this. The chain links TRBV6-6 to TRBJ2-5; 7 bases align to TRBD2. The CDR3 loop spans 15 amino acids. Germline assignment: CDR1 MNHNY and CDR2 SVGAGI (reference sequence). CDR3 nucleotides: TGTGCCAGCAATTACTGGACTAGGCGTTTAGAGACCCAGTATTTC. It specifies CASNYWTRRLETQYF.

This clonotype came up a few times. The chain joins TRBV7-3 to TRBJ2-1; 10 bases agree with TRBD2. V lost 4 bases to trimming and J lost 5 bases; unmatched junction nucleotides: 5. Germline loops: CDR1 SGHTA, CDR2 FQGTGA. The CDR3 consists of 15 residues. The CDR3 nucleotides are TGTGCCAGCAGCTCTAGCGGGAGCCGGGACAATGAGCAGTTCTTC. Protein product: CASSSSGSRDNEQFF.

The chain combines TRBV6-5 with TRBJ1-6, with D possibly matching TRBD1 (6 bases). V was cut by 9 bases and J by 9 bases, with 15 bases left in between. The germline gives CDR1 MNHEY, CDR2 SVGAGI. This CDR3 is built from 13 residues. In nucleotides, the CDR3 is TGTGCCAGTGGTGGTACAGGGAGTTCACCCCTCCACTTT. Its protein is CASGGTGSSPLHF.